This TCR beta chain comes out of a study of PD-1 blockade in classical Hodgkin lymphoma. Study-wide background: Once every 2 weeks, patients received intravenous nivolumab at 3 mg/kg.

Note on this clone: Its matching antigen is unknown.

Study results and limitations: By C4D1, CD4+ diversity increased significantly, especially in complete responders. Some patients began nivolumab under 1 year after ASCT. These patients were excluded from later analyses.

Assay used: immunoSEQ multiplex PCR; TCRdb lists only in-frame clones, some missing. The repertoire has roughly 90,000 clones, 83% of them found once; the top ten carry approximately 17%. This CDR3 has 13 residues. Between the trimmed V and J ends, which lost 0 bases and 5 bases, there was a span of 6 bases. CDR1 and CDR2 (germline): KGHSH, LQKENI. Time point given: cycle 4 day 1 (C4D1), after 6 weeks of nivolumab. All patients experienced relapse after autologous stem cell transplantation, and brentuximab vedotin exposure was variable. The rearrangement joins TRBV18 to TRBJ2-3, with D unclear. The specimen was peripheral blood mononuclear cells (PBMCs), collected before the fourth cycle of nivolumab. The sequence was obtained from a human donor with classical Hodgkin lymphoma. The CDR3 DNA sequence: TGTGCCAGCTCACCACCATCGGAAGATACGCAGTATTTT. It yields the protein CASSPPSEDTQYF.